One sample yielded the 3 T cell receptor beta chains listed below, sequenced in a study of early stage breast cancer tumors. The protocol was immunoSEQ multiplex PCR, while the TCRdb copy is restricted to in-frame clones and leaves out a portion. The sample lists roughly 21,000 clones, about 70% occurring once. The sequenced sample consisted of blood. Receptors originate from a person aged 60 to 70 with breast cancer.

The gene calls are TRBV5-6 and TRBJ1-2; TRBD1 matches 7 bases. V shed 2 bases and J 8 bases; nucleotides not matched to a gene: 9. Per the germline V gene, CDR1 is SGHDT and CDR2 is YYEEEE. The CDR3 runs 14 residues. The CDR3 region has the DNA TGTGCCAGCAGCTTCGCTACAGGGGACGGAGGCTACACCTTC. Its translation: CASSFATGDGGYTF.

The rearrangement joins TRBV30 to TRBJ1-1; no clear D gene. Germline CDR1 and CDR2: GTSNPN and SVGIG (reference sequence). V shed 0 bases and J shed 4 bases, with 6 bases lying between them. The CDR3 spans 12 residues. The CDR3 loop reads CAWSVQVTEAFF. The CDR3 DNA reads TGTGCCTGGAGTGTTCAGGTCACTGAAGCTTTCTTT.

This clone was seen a single time. V usage is TRBV6-1 and J usage is TRBJ2-5; D not resolved. V was pared by 6 bases and J by 5 bases, with 10 bases between. Germline CDR1 and CDR2: MNHNS and SASEGT. This CDR3 is built from 12 residues. The CDR3 reads CASSKESETQYF. CDR3 DNA sequence: TGTGCCAGCAGCAAAGAATCCGAGACCCAGTACTTC.